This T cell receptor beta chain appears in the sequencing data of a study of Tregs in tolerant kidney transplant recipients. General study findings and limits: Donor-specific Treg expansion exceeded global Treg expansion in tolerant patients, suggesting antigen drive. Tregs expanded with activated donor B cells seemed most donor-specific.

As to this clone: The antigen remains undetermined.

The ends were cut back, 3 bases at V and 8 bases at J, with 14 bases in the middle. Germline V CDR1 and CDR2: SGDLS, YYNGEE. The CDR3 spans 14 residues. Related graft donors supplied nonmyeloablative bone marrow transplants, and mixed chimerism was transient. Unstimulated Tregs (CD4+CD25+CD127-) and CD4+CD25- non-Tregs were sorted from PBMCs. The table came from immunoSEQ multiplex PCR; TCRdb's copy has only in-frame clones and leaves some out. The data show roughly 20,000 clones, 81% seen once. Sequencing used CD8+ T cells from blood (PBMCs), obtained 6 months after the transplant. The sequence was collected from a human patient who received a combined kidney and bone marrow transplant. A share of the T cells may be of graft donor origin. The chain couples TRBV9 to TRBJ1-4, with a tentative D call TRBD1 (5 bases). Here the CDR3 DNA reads TGTGCCAGCAGCGGGGGGGGGAGTGGGGAAAAACTGTTTTTT. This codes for CASSGGGSGEKLFF.